Shown below are 21 T cell receptor beta chains from a single sample sequenced in a study of beta chain features in type 1 diabetes. Expressed TCRB transcripts were sequenced because the entire RNA isolate underwent reverse transcription. Using immunoSEQ multiplex PCR, the repertoire was profiled, and TCRdb retains in-frame clones only, with some absent. Of around 250,000 clones in the sample, 27% were seen once. The sample taken for sequencing was central memory CD4+ T cells from blood. These receptors came from a young man in good health.

This clone was seen only a few times. CDR3 DNA: TGCAGCGTTGAAGATCGGGCCAGGGTATTAAATGAGCAGTTCTTC. This translates into CSVEDRARVLNEQFF. The chain employs TRBV29-1 and TRBJ2-1; D is perhaps TRBD1 (5 bases). V was pared by 0 bases and J by 7 bases, with 16 bases between. CDR3 length: 15 residues. Germline-derived CDR1 and CDR2 are SQVTM and ANQGSEA.

This clone has only a few counts. V is TRBV29-1 and J is TRBJ2-2, with D possibly being TRBD1 (6 bases). V dropped 3 bases and J dropped 4 bases, with 9 bases sitting between them. Looked up from germline, CDR1 is SQVTM and CDR2 is ANQGSEA. CDR3 size: 13 residues. CDR3: CSVDRGGTGELFF. The DNA for the CDR3 is TGCAGCGTTGACAGGGGTGGCACCGGGGAGCTGTTTTTT.

The chain is built from TRBV5-4 and TRBJ2-7; 9 bases fit TRBD2. CDR3 length: 15 residues. Trimming removed 5 bases from V and 3 bases from J; junction bases left unmatched: 9. The germline V gene has CDR1 SGHNT and CDR2 YYREEE (reference sequence). The CDR3 DNA reads as TGTGCCAGCAGTCTATCTAGCGGGACTAACTACGAGCAGTACTTC. Protein sequence: CASSLSSGTNYEQYF.

This clone was detected only a few times. The chain joins TRBV15 to TRBJ2-1; D is undetermined. Germline CDR1 and CDR2: LNHNV and YYDKDF (reference sequence). V lost 8 bases and J lost 0, with 17 bases in between. The CDR3 totals 16 residues. The CDR3: CATGRSDVSSYNEQFF. As DNA, the CDR3 is TGTGCCACCGGACGCTCGGACGTGAGCTCCTACAATGAGCAGTTCTTC.

This sequence joins TRBV30 and TRBJ1-5; D is unresolved. V lost 3 bases and J lost 6, with 15 bases in between. The CDR3 has 14 residues. The germline V gene encodes CDR1 GTSNPN and CDR2 SVGIG (reference sequence). The CDR3 sequence: CAWSVGSFGQPQHF. The CDR3 nucleotides read TGTGCCTGGAGCGTTGGTAGTTTCGGTCAGCCCCAGCATTTT.

V usage is TRBV9 and J usage is TRBJ2-3, with TRBD2 identical over 10 bases. V lost 8 bases, J lost 6 bases, and 9 bases stayed unmatched. CDR3 length: 14 residues. Germline CDR1 and CDR2: SGDLS and YYNGEE. The CDR3 nucleotides are TGTGCCAGTGCACTAGCGGGAAGTCCCGATACGCAGTATTTT. Protein sequence: CASALAGSPDTQYF. The full variable domain, rest sourced from reference TRBV9 and TRBJ2-3, is DSGVTQTPKHLITATGQRVTLRCSPRSGDLSVYWYQQSLDQGLQFLIQYYNGEERAKGNILERFSAQQFPDLHSELNLSSLELGDSALYFCASALAGSPDTQYFGPGTRLTVL.

The CDR3 spells CASSLEEGGYTF. As DNA, the CDR3 is TGTGCCAGCAGCTTGGAGGAGGGAGGCTACACCTTC. The chain uses TRBV5-6 and TRBJ1-2, with D hard to call. This CDR3 is built from 12 residues. Germline values: CDR1 SGHDT, CDR2 YYEEEE. Trimming shortened V by 0 bases and J by 8 bases, and 8 bases separated the two germline ends.

The chain carries TRBV6-6 and TRBJ2-2; 7 bases fit TRBD1. J gave up 5 bases and V 4 bases, and 1 base lay outside the gene matches. CDR3 length: 13 amino acids. From germline, CDR1 is MNHNY and CDR2 SVGAGI (reference sequence). CDR3 loop: CASSSDRTGELFF. CDR3 sequence (DNA): TGTGCCAGCAGTTCGGACAGGACCGGGGAGCTGTTTTTT.

This clone was counted only a few times. The V call is TRBV27, the J call TRBJ2-5, with a tentative D call TRBD1 (6 bases). This CDR3 has 15 amino acids. V was cut by 7 bases and J by 5 bases, with 20 bases left in between. The germline gives CDR1 MNHEY, CDR2 SMNVEV (reference sequence). CDR3 in DNA: TGTGCCAGCATTGCCAACGGCAGGGGTGGCGAGACCCAGTACTTC. This sequence encodes CASIANGRGGETQYF.

There are many counts of this clone. Since a much larger clone is just one base distant, this may be a read error. Other nucleotide sequences from this sample produce the same CDR3. The chain is built from TRBV28 and TRBJ2-1; 8 nucleotides line up with TRBD2. Looked up from germline, CDR1 is MDHEN and CDR2 is SYDVKM. V was clipped by 2 bases and J by 2 bases; unmatched bases: 2. The CDR3 extends over 15 amino acids. This CDR3 reads CASSLASGPYNEQFF. In nucleotides, the CDR3 is TGTGCCAGCAGTTTAGCTAGCGGGCCCTACAATGAGCAGTTCTTC.

This clone was picked up a small number of times. The J gene is TRBJ1-3, the V gene TRBV18, with 7 bases fitting TRBD1. V was pared by 5 bases and J by 0 bases, with 7 bases of the junction left unmatched. This CDR3 spans 16 amino acids. CDR1 is KGHSH and CDR2 is LQKENI in the germline V gene. The CDR3 DNA is TGTGCCAGCTCAGCCTCGACAGGGAACTCTGGAAACACCATATATTTT. Its protein product is CASSASTGNSGNTIYF.

This clone was detected many times. This chain joins TRBV10-3 and TRBJ2-1; 13 positions agree with TRBD2. V shed 7 bases and J 5 bases; nucleotides not matched to a gene: 2. This CDR3 is built from 14 residues. Germline V gene lookup returns CDR1 ENHRY and CDR2 SYGVKD. The DNA of the CDR3 is TGTGCCATCAAAGGGACTAGCGGGGACAATGAGCAGTTCTTC. Its translation: CAIKGTSGDNEQFF.

The gene calls are TRBV30 and TRBJ2-5, with D perhaps TRBD2 (6 bases). The CDR3 covers 15 residues. V was trimmed by 1 base and J by 2 bases, leaving 14 bases between them. Germline loops: CDR1 GTSNPN, CDR2 SVGIG (reference sequence). CDR3 sequence: CAWSGGGMGQETQYF. The CDR3 nucleotides read TGTGCCTGGAGTGGTGGAGGGATGGGGCAAGAGACCCAGTACTTC.

The rearrangement links TRBV25-1 to TRBJ1-1; D is possibly TRBD1 (5 bases). The ends were cut back, 11 bases at V and 3 bases at J, with 22 bases in the middle. Looked up from germline, CDR1 is MGHDK and CDR2 is SYGVNS. CDR3 length equals 15 residues. CDR3 DNA sequence: TGTGCCTGTCCCCAACCGAGGGGAAAAGACACTGAAGCTTTCTTT. Protein product: CACPQPRGKDTEAFF.

There are many counts of this clone. V and J are TRBV9 and TRBJ2-3, with TRBD1 as a possible D gene (6 bases). The CDR3 is 15 amino acids. Germline V lookup: CDR1 SGDLS, CDR2 YYNGEE. With 4 bases removed from V and 4 bases from J, the gap between germline ends came to 16 bases. The CDR3 spells CASSNLQGTPDTQYF. The CDR3 coding sequence is TGTGCCAGCAGCAACCTACAGGGCACCCCAGATACGCAGTATTTT.

In its sample, this clone was seen a few times. This chain links TRBV10-3 with TRBJ1-2, with 8 bases aligning to TRBD1. The CDR3 has 14 residues. V gave up 2 bases and J gave up 4 bases; unmatched junction bases: 3. Germline V lookup: CDR1 ENHRY, CDR2 SYGVKD. Written as DNA, the CDR3 is TGTGCCATCAGTGAGGACAGGGGCGGCTATGGCTACACCTTC. Translated, it gives CAISEDRGGYGYTF.

The chain joins TRBV9 to TRBJ1-1; 8 bases line up with TRBD1. Germline trimming cut 4 bases from V and 4 bases from J; bases unmatched to any gene: 9. Germline lookup yields CDR1 SGDLS and CDR2 YYNGEE. This CDR3 has 15 residues. CDR3 sequence (DNA): TGTGCCAGCAGCCTATCCAGGGGGCCGGGCACTGAAGCTTTCTTT. Its translation is CASSLSRGPGTEAFF.

In nucleotides, the CDR3 is TGTGCCAGCTCTGCCGGGACTAGCGGGAGAGAGCAGTTCTTC. This translates into CASSAGTSGREQFF. The chain is built from TRBV18 and TRBJ2-1; TRBD2 matches at 14 bases. Germline V gene lookup returns CDR1 KGHSH and CDR2 LQKENI. The CDR3 totals 14 residues. V lost 6 bases to trimming and J lost 10 bases; unmatched junction nucleotides: 5.

In its sample, this clone was seen a few times. Different DNA sequences within this sample yield the same CDR3. J is TRBJ2-7 and V is TRBV7-2; 8 bases line up with TRBD1. CDR3 length: 13 amino acids. Trimming took 2 bases from V and 4 from J; bases not matched to a gene: 1. Per germline, CDR1 SGHTA and CDR2 FQGNSA. The CDR3 nucleotides are TGTGCCAGCAGCTTATACAGGGGGTACGAGCAGTACTTC. It translates to CASSLYRGYEQYF.

This clone came up a few times. The chain uses TRBV28 and TRBJ2-7; D is unclear. V lost 4 bases and J lost 3, with 19 bases in between. Germline-derived CDR1 and CDR2 are MDHEN and SYDVKM. This CDR3 has 16 amino acids. CDR3 amino acids: CASSSPARPAYYEQYF. CDR3 coding DNA: TGTGCCAGCAGTTCACCCGCCCGGCCAGCTTACTACGAGCAGTACTTC.

CDR3 in DNA: TGTGCCTGGAGTGAAGGAGGGGGGGCGAGAAATACGCAGTATTTT. Its translation is CAWSEGGGARNTQYF. This chain links TRBV30 with TRBJ2-3; weak D call: TRBD2 (7 bases). CDR3 size: 15 residues. Germline V CDR1 and CDR2: GTSNPN, SVGIG (reference sequence). Between the trimmed V and J ends, which lost 1 base and 7 bases, there was a span of 18 bases.